The 30 T cell receptor beta chains listed next were all sequenced from one sample in a study of blood T cell repertoires in COVID-19. The table came from immunoSEQ multiplex PCR; TCRdb's copy has only in-frame clones and leaves some out. The data contain 95,000 to 150,000 clones, about three quarters of them singletons. Sample: peripheral blood. The source of these receptors is a woman in her 70s with acute or convalescent COVID-19.

As regards this clone: Other nucleotide sequences from this sample produce the same CDR3. The rearrangement uses TRBV30 and TRBJ1-2; 8 bases map to TRBD1. Germline V CDR1 and CDR2: GTSNPN, SVGIG (reference sequence). The V and J ends lost 1 base and 4 bases, in that order; junction bases with no gene match: 5. The CDR3 runs 14 residues. DNA of the CDR3: TGTGCCTGGAGTGGAGGACAGGGAACCTATGGCTACACCTTC. This sequence encodes CAWSGGQGTYGYTF.

The rearrangement uses TRBV30 and TRBJ1-6; TRBD1 might be the D (5 bases). Trimming took off 1 base at V and 6 bases at J, with 7 bases between the two ends. The V gene's germline CDR1 is GTSNPN and CDR2 SVGIG (reference sequence). CDR3 length: 13 residues. The CDR3 protein is CAWSGGVNSPLHF. DNA for the CDR3: TGTGCCTGGAGTGGGGGGGTTAATTCACCCCTCCACTTT.

This clone was seen a single time. The chain carries TRBV7-3 and TRBJ2-1, with a tentative D call TRBD1 (6 bases). Germline V gene sequence: CDR1 SGHTA, CDR2 FQGTGA. This CDR3 comprises 16 residues. Trimming took 3 bases from V and 0 from J, leaving 12 bases between them. CDR3 loop: CASSFLQGSSYNEQFF. DNA of the CDR3: TGTGCCAGCAGCTTTCTGCAGGGGAGCTCCTACAATGAGCAGTTCTTC.

The sample holds a few counts of this clone. The V call is TRBV5-4, the J call TRBJ1-2; TRBD1 matches at 7 bases. V was pared by 0 bases and J by 4 bases, with 6 bases of the junction left unmatched. Germline-derived CDR1 and CDR2 are SGHNT and YYREEE (reference sequence). CDR3 size: 15 residues. This chain's CDR3 is CASSLERGGSYGYTF. In DNA, the CDR3 is TGTGCCAGCAGCTTGGAAAGAGGGGGCAGCTATGGCTACACCTTC.

The rearrangement joins TRBV9 to TRBJ2-7; tentatively, D is TRBD2 (6 bases). The CDR3 sequence is 16 residues long. From germline, CDR1 is SGDLS and CDR2 YYNGEE. V was trimmed by 0 bases and J by 0 bases, leaving 13 bases between them. The CDR3 bases are TGTGCCAGCAGCGTAGAGGGAGCGGGCAACTCCTACGAGCAGTACTTC. Its translation: CASSVEGAGNSYEQYF.

The table lists this clone with a few counts. The chain is built from TRBV18 and TRBJ2-3; 7 nucleotides match TRBD1. The CDR3 contains 14 residues. The trim removed 5 bases at V and 1 base at J, leaving 3 bases unmatched. Germline V lookup: CDR1 KGHSH, CDR2 LQKENI. This chain's CDR3 is CASSTGQGTDTQYF. The DNA of the CDR3 is TGTGCCAGCTCAACTGGACAGGGCACAGATACGCAGTATTTT.

The rearrangement uses TRBV19 and TRBJ1-5; TRBD1 matches 9 bases. The germline gives CDR1 LNHDA, CDR2 SQIVND (reference sequence). The V gene end was trimmed by 2 bases and the J gene end by 5 bases; junction bases not matched to a gene: 4. There are 15 residues in the CDR3. As DNA, the CDR3 is TGTGCCAGTAGTATACGCCGGACAGGGGATCAGCCCCAGCATTTT. It is translated as CASSIRRTGDQPQHF.

This chain uses TRBV4-3 with TRBJ1-2; 8 nucleotides align to TRBD1. V trimming: 0 bases; J trimming: 4 bases; junction bases outside the gene matches: 7. Germline CDR1 and CDR2: LGHNA and YSLEER. The CDR3 consists of 16 residues. CDR3 amino acids: CASSQDFGQGSYGYTF. CDR3 nucleotide sequence: TGCGCCAGCAGCCAAGATTTCGGACAGGGATCCTATGGCTACACCTTC.

This clone was seen more than once but under ten times. The J gene is TRBJ1-3, the V gene TRBV5-5, with D possibly TRBD1 on 5 matching bases. This CDR3 is 15 amino acids long. The germline CDR1 and CDR2 sequences are SGHKS and YYEKEE (reference sequence). V was trimmed by 5 bases and J by 0 bases, leaving 12 bases between them. This CDR3 is CASSTDSNSGNTIYF. CDR3 sequence (DNA): TGTGCCAGCAGTACCGACAGCAACTCTGGAAACACCATATATTTT. The full variable domain, its missing parts supplied by reference TRBV5-5 and TRBJ1-3, is DAGVTQSPTHLIKTRGQQVTLRCSPISGHKSVSWYQQVLGQGPQFIFQYYEKEERGRGNFPDRFSARQFPNYSSELNVNALLLGDSALYLCASSTDSNSGNTIYFGEGSWLTVV.

The rearrangement joins TRBV27 to TRBJ1-3; 7 bases match TRBD1. V lost 4 bases, J lost 0 bases, and 3 bases stayed unmatched. This CDR3 spans 15 amino acids. Germline lookup yields CDR1 MNHEY and CDR2 SMNVEV (reference sequence). CDR3: CASSSGTVSGNTIYF. CDR3 DNA sequence: TGTGCCAGCAGTTCCGGGACAGTCTCTGGAAACACCATATATTTT.

This clone is deemed medium-sized. The chain is built from TRBV19 and TRBJ2-5; 7 bases align to TRBD2. The CDR3 contains 14 residues. CDR1 and CDR2 from the germline V gene are LNHDA and SQIVND (reference sequence). The V gene end was trimmed by 2 bases and the J gene end by 7 bases; junction bases not matched to a gene: 7. The DNA of the CDR3 is TGTGCCAGTAGTATACGTATAGGGGAGGGGACCCAGTACTTC. Translation: CASSIRIGEGTQYF.

The gene calls are TRBV4-3 and TRBJ2-3, with D possibly matching TRBD2 (6 bases). The germline CDR1 and CDR2 sequences are LGHNA and YSLEER. This CDR3 has 16 residues. V lost 0 bases and J 8 bases, leaving 18 bases between the germline ends. The CDR3 protein is CASSQESAASGSTQYF. CDR3 bases: TGCGCCAGCAGCCAAGAAAGTGCAGCGTCCGGGAGTACGCAGTATTTT.

Only a few counts were recorded for this clone. J is TRBJ1-5 and V is TRBV2; D not resolved. The CDR3 is 14 amino acids. Germline lookup yields CDR1 SNHLY and CDR2 FYNNEI. V lost 4 bases and J lost 5, with 12 bases in between. The CDR3 DNA reads TGTGCCAGCAGTGTAGAGGGATTCTATCAGCCCCAGCATTTT. It yields the protein CASSVEGFYQPQHF. Together with reference TRBV2 and TRBJ1-5, the CDR3 gives the full variable domain: EPEVTQTPSHQVTQMGQEVILRCVPISNHLYFYWYRQILGQKVEFLVSFYNNEISEKSEIFDDQFSVERPDGSNFTLKIRSTKLEDSAMYFCASSVEGFYQPQHFGDGTRLSIL.

The chain recombines TRBV11-3 with TRBJ2-1, with TRBD1 identical over 10 bases. V trimming: 3 bases; J trimming: 4 bases; junction bases outside the gene matches: 9. The CDR3 runs to 17 residues. The germline V gene encodes CDR1 SGHNT and CDR2 YENEEA. The CDR3 is CASSLKDRGSAYNEQFF. The CDR3 DNA sequence: TGTGCCAGCAGCTTGAAGGACAGGGGGTCGGCGTACAATGAGCAGTTCTTC. Based on the CDR3 plus reference TRBV11-3 and TRBJ2-1, the full variable domain is EAGVVQSPRYKIIEKKQPVAFWCNPISGHNTLYWYLQNLGQGPELLIRYENEEAVDDSQLPKDRFSAERLKGVDSTLKIQPAELGDSAVYLCASSLKDRGSAYNEQFFGPGTRLTVL.

The rearrangement joins TRBV5-4 to TRBJ2-3; D possibly corresponds to TRBD1 (6 bases). The V end was cut by 4 bases, the J end by 4 bases, with 10 bases between. The germline gives CDR1 SGHNT, CDR2 YYREEE (reference sequence). The CDR3 totals 13 residues. The CDR3 reads CASSLQGPDTQYF. The CDR3 DNA reads TGTGCCAGCAGCCTCCAGGGGCCAGATACGCAGTATTTT. The full variable domain, its missing parts supplied by reference TRBV5-4 and TRBJ2-3, is ETGVTQSPTHLIKTRGQQVTLRCSSQSGHNTVSWYQQALGQGPQFIFQYYREEENGRGNFPPRFSGLQFPNYSSELNVNALELDDSALYLCASSLQGPDTQYFGPGTRLTVL.

This chain connects TRBV10-3 to TRBJ1-1, with D maybe TRBD1 (6 bases). Trimming left V 8 bases short and J 1 base short, with 14 bases between. The germline gives CDR1 ENHRY, CDR2 SYGVKD. CDR3 length equals 14 residues. CDR3 sequence (DNA): TGTGCCATCTCTGTCGGGGGGCGGAACACTGAAGCTTTCTTT. It is translated as CAISVGGRNTEAFF.

In the case of this clone: Sequence at one end of the junction differs from germline and may be a read error. V is TRBV12-3 or TRBV12-4 and J is TRBJ1-2; 7 bases match TRBD1. CDR3 length equals 12 residues. DNA for the CDR3: TGTGCCAGCAGCCAGACAGGGTATGACTACACCTTC. It is translated as CASSQTGYDYTF.

A few counts support this clone. J is TRBJ2-5 and V is TRBV13; TRBD2 matches 10 bases. Germline assignment: CDR1 PRHDT and CDR2 FYEKMQ (reference sequence). The CDR3 sequence is 15 residues long. V lost 3 bases and J lost 5; bases outside the gene matches: 6. The CDR3 region has the DNA TGTGCCAGCAGCTTCTACCTAGCGGGGGAGGAGACCCAGTACTTC. This sequence encodes CASSFYLAGEETQYF.

This clone was recorded at least ten times. The J gene is TRBJ2-1, the V gene TRBV27, with 7 nucleotides matching TRBD1. The V gene end was trimmed by 3 bases and the J gene end by 14 bases; junction bases not matched to a gene: 7. This CDR3 has 12 amino acids. Germline V gene lookup returns CDR1 MNHEY and CDR2 SMNVEV (reference sequence). CDR3 in DNA: TGTGCCAGCAGTTTTGCGAGGGGGCGAAAGTTCTTC. Its translation: CASSFARGRKFF.

The chain combines TRBV10-3 with TRBJ2-7, with 10 bases matching TRBD1. J lost 5 bases, V lost 10 bases, and 8 bases had no gene match. This CDR3 is built from 13 residues. Germline loops: CDR1 ENHRY, CDR2 SYGVKD. The CDR3, as DNA: TGTGCCACCAAAAGACAGGGGGCCGACGAGCAGTACTTC. As protein: CATKRQGADEQYF.

This chain uses TRBV19 with TRBJ2-2; TRBD1 agrees at 7 bases. This CDR3 region has 14 residues. V trimming: 5 bases; J trimming: 3 bases; junction bases outside the gene matches: 3. CDR1 is LNHDA and CDR2 is SQIVND in the germline V gene (reference sequence). CDR3 region: CASSLTGYTGELFF. As DNA, the CDR3 is TGTGCCAGTAGTCTGACAGGGTACACCGGGGAGCTGTTTTTT.

Comment on this clone: Additional DNA sequences in this sample encode the identical CDR3. V usage is TRBV9 and J usage is TRBJ2-2, with TRBD2 matching 16 bases. The CDR3 is 17 residues long. Unmatched junction bases numbered 5, after V lost 2 bases and J lost 7 bases. Germline lookup yields CDR1 SGDLS and CDR2 YYNGEE. The CDR3 region has the DNA TGTGCCAGCAGCGTGGGACTAGCGGGAGGGCCCGTCGGGGAGCTGTTTTTT. Its protein product is CASSVGLAGGPVGELFF.

The V gene is TRBV9, the J gene TRBJ2-3; 13 bases align to TRBD2. CDR3 size: 19 residues. V lost 0 bases and J lost 5; bases outside the gene matches: 12. Looked up from germline, CDR1 is SGDLS and CDR2 is YYNGEE. In DNA, the CDR3 is TGTGCCAGCAGCGTAGGGACGGGACTAGCGGGGATAAGGGGAGATACGCAGTATTTT. Amino acids: CASSVGTGLAGIRGDTQYF.

This clone has only one observation. The chain has TRBV3-1 (or the pseudogene TRBV3-2) and TRBJ2-5; D is unclear. Germline V CDR1 and CDR2: LGHDT, YNNKEL (reference sequence). This CDR3 region has 15 residues. Trimming took off 1 base at V and 1 base at J, with 10 bases between the two ends. CDR3 sequence (DNA): TGTGCCAGCAGCCAAGGCTCCGGAGCCCAAGAGACCCAGTACTTC. It encodes CASSQGSGAQETQYF.

This clone was recorded a few times. CDR3 DNA sequence: TGCGCCAGCAGTGAGCGAAGGACTCTACCTAACAATGAGCAGTTCTTC. Its translation is CASSERRTLPNNEQFF. The chain joins TRBV10-1 to TRBJ2-1; possibly TRBD2 for D (5 bases). The CDR3 is made up of 16 amino acids. Per germline, CDR1 WNHNN and CDR2 SYGVQD (reference sequence). V dropped 2 bases and J dropped 5 bases, with 16 bases sitting between them.

This rearrangement joins TRBV4-3 to TRBJ1-1, with D unresolved. Looked up from germline, CDR1 is LGHNA and CDR2 is YSLEER. Trimming shortened V by 0 bases and J by 7 bases, and 9 bases separated the two germline ends. This CDR3 has 13 residues. CDR3 amino acids: CASSQDYAGEAFF. In DNA, the CDR3 is TGCGCCAGCAGCCAAGATTACGCGGGTGAAGCTTTCTTT.

The chain uses TRBV2 and TRBJ2-5; 8 bases line up with TRBD2. Per the germline V gene, CDR1 is SNHLY and CDR2 is FYNNEI. The CDR3 extends over 16 amino acids. V shed 6 bases and J 1 base; nucleotides not matched to a gene: 10. The CDR3 is CASSAPGLGSQETQYF. The CDR3 coding sequence is TGTGCCAGCAGCGCACCGGGACTAGGGTCCCAAGAGACCCAGTACTTC.

This clone was detected only a few times. V gene TRBV6-5 combines with J gene TRBJ2-6, with D uncertain. The CDR3 is 15 amino acids. CDR1 and CDR2 from the germline V gene are MNHEY and SVGAGI. Trimming left V 6 bases short and J 3 bases short, with 12 bases between. In DNA form, the CDR3 reads TGTGCCAGCAGCCCCCGCAGGTTTGGGGCCAACGTCCTGACTTTC. It is translated as CASSPRRFGANVLTF.

Here the CDR3 reads CASSSSGSGEQYF. CDR3 DNA: TGTGCCAGCAGTAGTAGCGGGAGTGGCGAGCAGTACTTC. The chain recombines TRBV2 with TRBJ2-7; 9 bases agree with TRBD2. V gave up 5 bases and J gave up 6 bases; unmatched junction bases: 5. The CDR3 has 13 amino acids. Per the germline V gene, CDR1 is SNHLY and CDR2 is FYNNEI.

The V gene is TRBV6-2 or TRBV6-3, the J gene TRBJ2-5; D is uncertain. CDR3 size: 12 residues. Trimming shortened V by 6 bases and J by 7 bases, and 12 bases separated the two germline ends. Germline-derived CDR1 and CDR2 are MNHEY and SVGEGT. The CDR3 bases are TGTGCCAGCAGCCCCCCGGGTGGGACCCAGTACTTC. Translation: CASSPPGGTQYF.